The 6 T cell receptor beta chains below were found in one sample sequenced in a study of ipilimumab plus nivolumab after autologous stem cell transplantation (dated by TCRdb to the early 2020s). The library was prepared using the immunoSEQ multiplex PCR assay. TCRdb took this table from immuneACCESS and kept in-frame rearrangements with V and J called. Such tables lack part of the clones; where checked against another copy, unresolved V genes explain under half of the gap, and the rest is unexplained. The sample profile shows about 16,000 clones; roughly four fifths of them were found once. Jointly, the top ten make up around a fifth of the sample. Sequenced material: PBMCs, taken in a trial of ipilimumab plus nivolumab as post-transplant consolidation. These receptor sequences come from a male donor with diffuse large B-cell lymphoma.

The chain employs TRBV6-4 and TRBJ1-1, with D maybe TRBD1 (6 bases). The CDR3 is 12 amino acids. Germline lookup yields CDR1 MRHNA and CDR2 SNTAGT. Trimming left V 8 bases short and J 5 bases short, with 12 bases between. CDR3 residues: CASQGRRTEAFF. CDR3 in DNA: TGTGCCAGCCAGGGGCGGAGGACTGAAGCTTTCTTT.

The chain is built from TRBV15 and TRBJ1-1; maybe TRBD1 (6 bases). This CDR3 spans 14 amino acids. V was pared by 1 base and J by 5 bases, with 11 bases between. The germline V gene encodes CDR1 LNHNV and CDR2 YYDKDF (reference sequence). Here the CDR3 reads CATSRGGGDTEAFF. The DNA for the CDR3 is TGTGCCACCAGCAGAGGAGGGGGGGATACTGAAGCTTTCTTT.

The chain has TRBV2 and TRBJ2-7; 10 bases match TRBD2. J lost 5 bases, V lost 6 bases, and 7 bases had no gene match. The CDR3 is made up of 14 amino acids. CDR1 is SNHLY and CDR2 is FYNNEI in the germline V gene. The CDR3: CASRYLAGVDEQYF. CDR3 coding DNA: TGTGCCAGCAGGTACCTAGCGGGAGTAGACGAGCAGTACTTC.

The chain links TRBV5-1 to TRBJ1-2; 8 positions match TRBD1. The CDR3 contains 16 residues. Germline V CDR1 and CDR2: SGHRS, YFSETQ. The J segment lost 4 bases and the V segment lost 7 bases, leaving 15 bases of the junction unmatched. The DNA of the CDR3 is TGCGCCAGCCATACAACGGACAGGGACGTCCCCTATGGCTACACCTTC. It translates to CASHTTDRDVPYGYTF.

The V call is TRBV27, the J call TRBJ1-1, with 11 bases lining up with TRBD1. Germline V CDR1 and CDR2: MNHEY, SMNVEV (reference sequence). CDR3 size: 16 residues. Losses at the gene ends were 7 bases for V and 1 base for J; bases not matched to a gene: 8. CDR3 DNA sequence: TGTGCCAGCATCCCAGGACAGGGGGCAACGAACACTGAAGCTTTCTTT. It yields the protein CASIPGQGATNTEAFF.

J is TRBJ1-5 and V is TRBV6-5; the D is unclear. The germline gives CDR1 MNHEY, CDR2 SVGAGI. Deletions cut 5 bases from V and 1 base from J, with 3 bases between. The CDR3 extends over 12 amino acids. The CDR3 DNA is TGTGCCAGCAGTCGGAGCAATCAGCCCCAGCATTTT. Its translation: CASSRSNQPQHF.